The T cell receptor (beta chain) described here comes from a study of T cells expressing NK-cell markers. Study details: Among the eight sequenced donors, seven tested HCMV-seropositive and one tested seronegative.

The V gene's germline CDR1 is SSHAT and CDR2 FNYEAQ (reference sequence). This CDR3 has 15 amino acids. Whole-study findings and limits: Certain NKG2C+ T cell clones were expanded, and their HCMV specificity remained unclear.

Note on this clonotype: Its target is unknown.

TCRdb re-analyzed the 5' RACE reads; it lists each CDR3 protein once, without DNA. The repertoire table contains some 340,000 distinct CDR3 sequences. The clonotype comes from a man aged 18-70 years in good health. The V call is TRBV7-7, the J call TRBJ2-1; there is no DNA to check the TCRdb D call of TRBD1. The sequenced material came from blood T cells: a sorted CD56 or NKG2C T cell subset, CD4+ or CD8+ T cells, or bulk PBMC T cells (not recorded which). CDR3 region: CASSLAGGPGNEQFF.